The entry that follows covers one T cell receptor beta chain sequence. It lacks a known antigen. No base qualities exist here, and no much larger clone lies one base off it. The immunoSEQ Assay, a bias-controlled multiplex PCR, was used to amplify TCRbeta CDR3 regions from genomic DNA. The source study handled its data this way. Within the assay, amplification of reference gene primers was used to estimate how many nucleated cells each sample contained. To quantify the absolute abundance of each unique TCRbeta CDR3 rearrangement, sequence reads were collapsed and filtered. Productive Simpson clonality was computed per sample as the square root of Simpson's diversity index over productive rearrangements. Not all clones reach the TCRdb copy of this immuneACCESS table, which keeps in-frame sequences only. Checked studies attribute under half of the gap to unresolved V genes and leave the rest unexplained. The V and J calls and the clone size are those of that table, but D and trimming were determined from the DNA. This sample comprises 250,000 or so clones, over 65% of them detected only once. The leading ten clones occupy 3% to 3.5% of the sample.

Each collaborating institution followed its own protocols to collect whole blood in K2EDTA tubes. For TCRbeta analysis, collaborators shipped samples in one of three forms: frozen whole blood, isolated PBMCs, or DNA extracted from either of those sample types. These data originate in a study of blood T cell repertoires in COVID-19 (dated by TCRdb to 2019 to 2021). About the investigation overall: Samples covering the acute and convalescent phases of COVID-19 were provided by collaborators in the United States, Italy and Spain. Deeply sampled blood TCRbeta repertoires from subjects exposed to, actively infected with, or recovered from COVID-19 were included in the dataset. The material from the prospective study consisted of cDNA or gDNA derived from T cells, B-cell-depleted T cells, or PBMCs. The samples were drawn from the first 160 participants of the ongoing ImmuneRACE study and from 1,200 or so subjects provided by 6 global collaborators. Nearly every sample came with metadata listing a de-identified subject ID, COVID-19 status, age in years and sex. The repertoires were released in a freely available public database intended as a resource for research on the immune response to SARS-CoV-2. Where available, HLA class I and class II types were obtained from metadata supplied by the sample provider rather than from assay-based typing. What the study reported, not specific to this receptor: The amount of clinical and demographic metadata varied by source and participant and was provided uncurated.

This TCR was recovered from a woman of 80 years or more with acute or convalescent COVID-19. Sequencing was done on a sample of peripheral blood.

The CDR3 loop reads CASTQTTGQPQHF. The nucleotide sequence reads TGTGCCAGCACACAGACGACAGGACAGCCCCAGCATTTT. The rearrangement combines TRBV12-3 or TRBV12-4 with TRBJ1-5; TRBD1 is perhaps the D gene, given 6 matching bases. Relative to germline, V is 7 bases shorter and J is 7 bases shorter, with 14 bases between their ends. Counted from cysteine to phenylalanine, this CDR3 has 13 amino acids. The kept DNA is CDR3 alone, 39 bases in frame from the first base.